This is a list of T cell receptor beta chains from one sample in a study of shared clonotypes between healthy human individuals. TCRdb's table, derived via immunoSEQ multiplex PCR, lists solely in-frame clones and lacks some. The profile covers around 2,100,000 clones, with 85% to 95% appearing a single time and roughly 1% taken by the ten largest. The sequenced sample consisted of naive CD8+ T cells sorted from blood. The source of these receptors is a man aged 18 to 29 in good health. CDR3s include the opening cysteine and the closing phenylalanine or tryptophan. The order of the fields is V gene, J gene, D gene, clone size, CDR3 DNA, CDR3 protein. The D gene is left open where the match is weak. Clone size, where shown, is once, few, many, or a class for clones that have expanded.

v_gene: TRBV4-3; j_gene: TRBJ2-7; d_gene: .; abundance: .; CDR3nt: TGCGCCAGCAGCCAAGATACATTGGACGAGTCCTACGAGCAGTACTTC; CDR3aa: CASSQDTLDESYEQYF
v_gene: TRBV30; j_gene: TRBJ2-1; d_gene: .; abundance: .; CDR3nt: TGTGCCTGGAGTGTCTTAATGGAGGATGAGCAGTTCTTC; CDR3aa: CAWSVLMEDEQFF
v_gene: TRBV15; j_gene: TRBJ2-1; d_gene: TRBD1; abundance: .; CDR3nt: TGTGCCACCAGCAGCGAGGGGGCGTACAATGAGCAGTTCTTC; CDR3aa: CATSSEGAYNEQFF
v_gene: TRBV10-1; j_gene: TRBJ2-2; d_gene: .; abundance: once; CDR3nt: TGCGCCAGCAATGCCATTCGGTTCAGGGCTTCCGGGGAGCTGTTTTTT; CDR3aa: CASNAIRFRASGELFF
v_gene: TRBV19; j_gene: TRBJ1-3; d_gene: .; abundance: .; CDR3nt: TGTGCCAGTAGTGCCACAGGAAACACCATATATTTT; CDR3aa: CASSATGNTIYF
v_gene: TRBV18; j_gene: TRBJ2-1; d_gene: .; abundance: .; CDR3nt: TGTGCCAGCTCAATCGGAAATGAGCAGTTCTTC; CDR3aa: CASSIGNEQFF
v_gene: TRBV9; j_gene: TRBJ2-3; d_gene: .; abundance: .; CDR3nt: TGTGCCAGCAGCGTAGTCCCAGGGCCAGATACGCAGTATTTT; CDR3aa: CASSVVPGPDTQYF
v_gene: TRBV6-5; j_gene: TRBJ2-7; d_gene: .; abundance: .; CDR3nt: TGTGCCAGCAGGGGATTAACCCTGAACTACGAGCAGTACTTC; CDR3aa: CASRGLTLNYEQYF
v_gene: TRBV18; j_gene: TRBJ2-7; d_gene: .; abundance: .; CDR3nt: TGTGCCAGCTCATCCGGGGGCGGAGCGAGTTCCTACGAGCAGTACTTC; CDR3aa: CASSSGGGASSYEQYF
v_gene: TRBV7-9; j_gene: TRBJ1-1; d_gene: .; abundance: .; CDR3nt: TGTGCCAGCAGCTCATCCTGGGGGAACACTGAAGCTTTCTTT; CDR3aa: CASSSSWGNTEAFF
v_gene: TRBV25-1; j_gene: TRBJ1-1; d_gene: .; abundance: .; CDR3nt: TGTGCCAGCAAAATAGGGGGATTTGCTTTCTTT; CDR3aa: CASKIGGFAFF
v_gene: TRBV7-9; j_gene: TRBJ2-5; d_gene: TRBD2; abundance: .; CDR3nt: TGTGCCAGCAGTAGACTAGCGGGCCAAGAGACCCAGTACTTC; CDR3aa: CASSRLAGQETQYF
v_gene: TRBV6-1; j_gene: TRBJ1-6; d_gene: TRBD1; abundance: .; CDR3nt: TGTGCCAGCAAAGGGACAGGTTCACCCCTCCACTTT; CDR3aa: CASKGTGSPLHF
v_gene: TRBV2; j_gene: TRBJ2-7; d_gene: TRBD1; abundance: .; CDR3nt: TGTGCCAGCAGTGATTTCACAGGGGATGCTCATGGACAGGGGGAGCAGTACTTC; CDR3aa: CASSDFTGDAHGQGEQYF
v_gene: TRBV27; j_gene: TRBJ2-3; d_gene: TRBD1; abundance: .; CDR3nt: TGTGCCAGCAGTCCGGGGACAGCCCCTAGCACAGATACGCAGTATTTT; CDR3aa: CASSPGTAPSTDTQYF
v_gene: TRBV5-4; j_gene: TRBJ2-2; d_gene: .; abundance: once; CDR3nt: TGTGCCAGCAGCTTCGGCCTGAGCGGGGAGCTGTTTTTT; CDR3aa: CASSFGLSGELFF
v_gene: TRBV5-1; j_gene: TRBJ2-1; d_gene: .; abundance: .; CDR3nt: TGCGCCAGCTGGGCCGTCGGGGTTCGCGATGAGCAGTTCTTC; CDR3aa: CASWAVGVRDEQFF
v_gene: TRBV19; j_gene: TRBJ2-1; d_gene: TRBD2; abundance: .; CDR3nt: TGTGCCACCATCGCGCGGCGGGAGGGTCTTGACAATGAGCAGTTCTTC; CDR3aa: CATIARREGLDNEQFF
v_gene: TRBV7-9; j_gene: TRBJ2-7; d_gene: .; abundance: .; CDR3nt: TGTGCCAGCAGCTTAGGCCTGTCCGAGCAGTACTTC; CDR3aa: CASSLGLSEQYF
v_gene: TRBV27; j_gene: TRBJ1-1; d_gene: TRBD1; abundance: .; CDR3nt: TGTGCCAGCAGTTTTACAGGGGGGAACACTGAAGCTTTCTTT; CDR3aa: CASSFTGGNTEAFF
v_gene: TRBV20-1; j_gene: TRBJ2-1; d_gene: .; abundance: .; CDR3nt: TGCAGTGCTAGCTTCCTAGATGAGTTCTTC; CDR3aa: CSASFLDEFF
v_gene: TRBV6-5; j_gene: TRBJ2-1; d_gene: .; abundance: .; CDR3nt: TGTGCCAGCGGGTGGGGGACCGTACCCTACAATGAGCAGTTCTTC; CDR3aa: CASGWGTVPYNEQFF
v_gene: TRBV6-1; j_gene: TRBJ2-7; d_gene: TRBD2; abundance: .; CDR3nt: TGTGCCAGCAGTGAGCAGGGCGGGGGGACGATCTACGAGCAGTACTTC; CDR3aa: CASSEQGGGTIYEQYF
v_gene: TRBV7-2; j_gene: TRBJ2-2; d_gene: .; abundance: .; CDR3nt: TGTGCCAGCAGCTACTACGGGGTGAACACCGGGGAGCTGTTTTTT; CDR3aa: CASSYYGVNTGELFF
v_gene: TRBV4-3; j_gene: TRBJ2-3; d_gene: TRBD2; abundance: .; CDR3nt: TGCGCCAGCAGCCAGGAGACTAGCGGGAGGGTCGAAGATGAGCAGTATTTT; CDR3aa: CASSQETSGRVEDEQYF
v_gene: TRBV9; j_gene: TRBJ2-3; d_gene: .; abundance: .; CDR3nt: TGTGCCAGCAGCGTAGACGGGAGCATTAATACGCAGTATTTT; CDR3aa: CASSVDGSINTQYF
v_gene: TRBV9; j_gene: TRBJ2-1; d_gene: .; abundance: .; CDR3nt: TGTGCCAGCAGCACTAGCAGTAGCTCCTACAATGAGCAGTTCTTC; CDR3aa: CASSTSSSSYNEQFF
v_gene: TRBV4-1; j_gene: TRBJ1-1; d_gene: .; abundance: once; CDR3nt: TGCGCCAGCAGCCAAGACCGACTCACTGAAGCTTTCTTT; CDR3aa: CASSQDRLTEAFF
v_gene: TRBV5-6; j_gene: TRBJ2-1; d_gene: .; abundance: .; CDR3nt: TGTGCCAGCAGCTTTGACGACCGTGAGCAGTTCTTC; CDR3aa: CASSFDDREQFF
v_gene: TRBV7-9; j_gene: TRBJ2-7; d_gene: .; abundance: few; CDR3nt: TGTGCCAGCAGCCCGCAGGGTACCTACGAGCAGTACTTC; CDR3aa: CASSPQGTYEQYF
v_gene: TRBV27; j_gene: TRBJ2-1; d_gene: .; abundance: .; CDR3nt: TGTGCCAGCAGTAGTCGGGCCCCCTCCTACAATGAGCAGTTCTTC; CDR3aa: CASSSRAPSYNEQFF
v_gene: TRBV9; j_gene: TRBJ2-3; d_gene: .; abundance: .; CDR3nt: TGTGCCAGCAGCGCTGGGACTCAGTATGATACGCAGTATTTT; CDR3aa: CASSAGTQYDTQYF